The 28 T cell receptor beta chains below were found in one sample sequenced in a study of RUNX1 and TCR beta rearrangement in T-cell leukemia. TCR beta DJ and VDJ rearrangements were read by next generation amplicon sequencing. MiXCR, applied by TCRdb to the PCR reads, yields one record per CDR3 protein. The data show around 160 distinct CDR3 sequences, about half seen once. Sequencing was done on a sample of blood. These receptors all stem from a female donor with T-cell acute lymphoblastic leukemia.

This CDR3 is CASGVNEKLFF. The CDR3 bases are TGTGCCAGTGGGGTTAATGAAAAACTGTTTTTT. The V and J genes are TRBV19 and TRBJ1-4, with D unclear. CDR3 length: 11 residues. Germline CDR1 is LNHDA and CDR2 is SQIVND (reference sequence). V was shortened by 8 bases and J by 4 bases, with 5 bases between the two germline ends.

By share, this clonotype ranks as hyperexpanded. The chain is built from TRBV5-6 and TRBJ1-1, with 7 bases identical to TRBD1. Unmatched junction bases numbered 10, after V lost 4 bases and J lost 10 bases. Germline CDR1 reads SGHDT; CDR2 reads YYEEEE. The CDR3 sequence is 13 residues long. CDR3 DNA: TGTGCCAGCAGCGGTCAGGGGGTTGGGGTAGCTTTCTTT. Its protein is CASSGQGVGVAFF.

The chain uses TRBV28 and TRBJ2-7; no definite D call. Germline assignment: CDR1 MDHEN and CDR2 SYDVKM. The CDR3 is made up of 14 amino acids. V lost 3 bases and J 0 bases, leaving 9 bases between the germline ends. The CDR3 here is CASSLTQPSYEQYF. The CDR3, as DNA: TGTGCCAGCAGTTTGACACAACCCTCCTACGAGCAGTACTTC.

The chain combines TRBV30 with TRBJ1-1; D possibly corresponds to TRBD1 (6 bases). Trimming pared 0 bases from V and 2 bases from J, leaving 10 bases between. CDR3 length equals 14 residues. The germline CDR1 and CDR2 sequences are GTSNPN and SVGIG (reference sequence). CDR3: CAWSVVGHNTEAFF. CDR3 DNA sequence: TGTGCCTGGAGTGTTGTGGGACATAACACTGAAGCTTTCTTT.

This clonotype is classed as large. This rearrangement joins TRBV20-1 to TRBJ1-2; D ambiguous. Germline CDR1 is DFQATT and CDR2 is SNEGSKA (reference sequence). The CDR3 totals 11 residues. V shed 5 bases and J shed 0 bases, with 4 bases lying between them. CDR3 nucleotide sequence: TGCAGTGCTTCAGCTAACTATGGCTACACCTTC. This encodes CSASANYGYTF.

V usage is TRBV6-2 or TRBV6-3 and J usage is TRBJ2-6, with D unclear. The ends were cut back, 10 bases at V and 1 base at J, with 5 bases in the middle. This CDR3 comprises 12 residues. Germline lookup yields CDR1 MNHEY and CDR2 SVGEGT. The CDR3 DNA sequence: TGTGCCACCATATCTGGGGCCAACGTCCTGACTTTC. This translates into CATISGANVLTF.

The CDR3 sequence: CASSIRTGANQPQHF. The DNA of the CDR3 is TGTGCCAGTAGTATCCGTACAGGGGCCAATCAGCCCCAGCATTTT. This rearrangement joins TRBV19 to TRBJ1-5; the match to TRBD1 covers 7 bases. Unmatched junction bases numbered 5, after V lost 3 bases and J lost 3 bases. The CDR3 runs to 15 residues. Germline lookup yields CDR1 LNHDA and CDR2 SQIVND (reference sequence).

By share, this clonotype ranks as hyperexpanded (1% or more). The rearrangement links TRBV5-1 to TRBJ2-2; D remains unclear. The CDR3 runs 15 residues. Trimming cost V 2 bases and J 3 bases, with 11 bases left between them. Germline lookup yields CDR1 SGHRS and CDR2 YFSETQ. The chain's CDR3 is CASSFRRVDTGELFF. The CDR3 DNA follows: TGCGCCAGCAGCTTCCGTCGAGTGGACACCGGGGAGCTGTTTTTT.

By frequency in the sample, this clonotype is large. The V call is TRBV12-3 or TRBV12-4, the J call TRBJ2-7; 8 nucleotides line up with TRBD2. The J segment lost 3 bases and the V segment lost 1 base, leaving 2 bases of the junction unmatched. The CDR3 is made up of 14 amino acids. DNA of the CDR3: TGTGCCAGCAGTTTAGGGCTAGCGGGCTACGAGCAGTACTTC. The encoded protein is CASSLGLAGYEQYF.

The chain has TRBV11-2 and TRBJ1-1, with a possible D match to TRBD1 (5 bases). Germline-derived CDR1 and CDR2 are SGHAT and FQNNGV. With 5 bases removed from V and 5 bases from J, the gap between germline ends came to 18 bases. The CDR3 runs to 15 residues. CDR3 DNA sequence: TGTGCCAGCAGCGGGACCCTGGGTGGGGGAACTGAAGCTTTCTTT. Protein sequence: CASSGTLGGGTEAFF.

This clonotype was detected once. J is TRBJ2-4 and V is TRBV20-1; D not resolved. V was shortened by 2 bases and J by 0 bases, with 8 bases between the two germline ends. The germline V gene has CDR1 DFQATT and CDR2 SNEGSKA (reference sequence). The CDR3 contains 14 residues. In DNA form, the CDR3 reads TGCAGTGCTAGAAATCCAGGAGCCAAAAACATTCAGTACTTC. Protein: CSARNPGAKNIQYF.

Within the sample, this clonotype is large (0.1 to 1%). The chain uses TRBV6-1 and TRBJ1-3; D gene uncertain. This CDR3 has 16 amino acids. Germline V lookup: CDR1 MNHNS, CDR2 SASEGT. Trimming left V 0 bases short and J 5 bases short, with 14 bases between. CDR3 amino acids: CASSEARPQARNTIYF. DNA for the CDR3: TGTGCCAGCAGTGAAGCGCGTCCCCAGGCGAGAAACACCATATATTTT.

This clonotype appeared a few times. This chain joins TRBV12-3 or TRBV12-4 and TRBJ2-3; 14 nucleotides align to TRBD2. The V gene end was trimmed by 5 bases and the J gene end by 3 bases; junction bases not matched to a gene: 10. The CDR3 contains 18 residues. The CDR3 loop is CASSPRLAGGLVTDTQYF. The CDR3 region has the DNA TGTGCCAGCAGTCCCAGACTAGCGGGGGGGCTGGTGACAGATACGCAGTATTTT.

In its sample, this clonotype is hyperexpanded (1% or more). The rearrangement uses TRBV19 and TRBJ2-1; possible D gene TRBD1, 6 bases. Trimming took 6 bases from V and 3 from J, leaving 12 bases between them. Germline CDR1 LNHDA, CDR2 SQIVND (reference sequence). This CDR3 comprises 14 residues. The CDR3 spells CASRQGTYYNEQFF. The CDR3 DNA reads as TGTGCCAGTAGACAGGGAACTTACTACAATGAGCAGTTCTTC.

This sequence joins TRBV19 and TRBJ1-2; D not certain. Trimming took off 1 base at V and 4 bases at J, with 22 bases between the two ends. The CDR3 is made up of 18 amino acids. From germline, CDR1 is LNHDA and CDR2 SQIVND (reference sequence). The CDR3 spells CASSIARPGLESSYGYTF. The DNA of the CDR3 is TGTGCCAGTAGTATAGCCCGCCCGGGCCTCGAGTCCTCCTATGGCTACACCTTC.

V gene TRBV5-6 combines with J gene TRBJ1-2, with D unresolved. V was trimmed by 0 bases and J by 2 bases, leaving 11 bases between them. The germline V gene has CDR1 SGHDT and CDR2 YYEEEE. The CDR3 sequence is 15 residues long. The CDR3 is CASSLGPTSNYGYTF. Written as DNA, the CDR3 is TGTGCCAGCAGCTTGGGCCCGACCTCAAACTATGGCTACACCTTC.

This clonotype is labeled hyperexpanded. The chain recombines TRBV4-3 with TRBJ1-5; D may be TRBD1 (5 bases). Germline CDR1 is LGHNA and CDR2 is YSLEER. The V gene lost 0 bases and the J gene lost 6 bases, with 12 bases spanning the gap. CDR3 length: 15 amino acids. CDR3 sequence (DNA): TGCGCCAGCAGCCAAGATCGTTATGGGGGTCAGCCCCAGCATTTT. It translates to CASSQDRYGGQPQHF.

By share, this clonotype counts as large. The genes are TRBV19 and TRBJ2-3; 7 nucleotides align to TRBD1. With 1 base clipped from V and 3 bases from J, the junction kept 4 bases outside the gene matches. The V gene's germline CDR1 is LNHDA and CDR2 SQIVND (reference sequence). The CDR3 totals 15 residues. In DNA form, the CDR3 reads TGTGCCAGTAGTATAGGGGTCAGGGGGACAGATACGCAGTATTTT. Protein: CASSIGVRGTDTQYF.

By share, this clonotype ranks as large. The gene calls are TRBV6-4 and TRBJ1-6, with D perhaps TRBD1 (5 bases). CDR1 and CDR2 (germline): MRHNA, SNTAGT. V lost 2 bases, J lost 6 bases, and 8 bases lay in between. The CDR3 has 14 amino acids. The DNA of the CDR3 is TGTGCCAGCAGTGACGGGGGGACTAATTCACCCCTCCACTTT. Translated, it gives CASSDGGTNSPLHF.

This clonotype was found a few times. The chain links TRBV20-1 to TRBJ1-5; TRBD1 might be the D (5 bases). This CDR3 contains 16 residues. Trimming stripped 1 base from V and 2 bases from J, with 15 bases between. The germline V gene has CDR1 DFQATT and CDR2 SNEGSKA (reference sequence). The CDR3 sequence is CSARVYQGGGNQPQHF. The CDR3 coding sequence is TGCAGTGCTAGAGTATACCAGGGCGGCGGCAATCAGCCCCAGCATTTT.

The CDR3 is CASSEQGATTNEKLFF. The CDR3 DNA follows: TGTGCCAGCAGTGAACAGGGGGCTACAACTAATGAAAAACTGTTTTTT. The genes are TRBV6-1 and TRBJ1-4, with 8 bases lining up with TRBD1. The CDR3 contains 16 residues. With V trimmed by 2 bases and J by 0 bases, 2 bases remained unmatched. Germline V gene data show CDR1 as MNHNS and CDR2 as SASEGT.

The chain links TRBV12-3 or TRBV12-4 to TRBJ1-4, with D perhaps TRBD1 (6 bases). The CDR3 runs 16 residues. The germline V and J ends were trimmed by 4 bases and 0 bases, with 12 bases remaining between them. CDR3 sequence reads: CASSWGPQSTNEKLFF. CDR3 in DNA: TGTGCCAGCAGTTGGGGGCCTCAGTCAACTAATGAAAAACTGTTTTTT.

This clonotype is large by share. CDR3 protein: CASSVRREGGEAFF. The CDR3 DNA reads TGTGCCAGCAGTGTTCGCAGGGAGGGCGGTGAAGCTTTCTTT. This chain joins TRBV2 and TRBJ1-1, with a tentative D call TRBD1 (5 bases). V lost 4 bases, J lost 7 bases, and 16 bases lay in between. In germline, CDR1 is SNHLY, CDR2 FYNNEI. The CDR3 is 14 residues long.

The V gene is TRBV20-1, the J gene TRBJ1-1, with TRBD1 identical over 7 bases. V dropped 3 bases and J dropped 0; count of bases not matched to a gene: 7. The CDR3 length is 15 residues. Germline-derived CDR1 and CDR2 are DFQATT and SNEGSKA (reference sequence). The CDR3 DNA follows: TGCAGTGCTAGTAAGGGACAGACTATGAACACTGAAGCTTTCTTT. It translates to CSASKGQTMNTEAFF.

The rearrangement links TRBV20-1 to TRBJ1-2, with D perhaps TRBD1 (5 bases). The CDR3 consists of 14 residues. Germline CDR1 reads DFQATT; CDR2 reads SNEGSKA (reference sequence). The V end lost 5 bases, the J end lost 4 bases, and 17 bases lay between the germline ends. CDR3 DNA sequence: TGCAGTGCTCGCTCCGGGGGACGCCCCTATGGCTACACCTTC. It is translated as CSARSGGRPYGYTF.

The rearrangement links TRBV20-1 to TRBJ1-2; tentatively, D is TRBD1 (5 bases). With 4 bases removed from V and 2 bases from J, the gap between germline ends came to 14 bases. The CDR3 is 14 residues long. In germline, CDR1 is DFQATT, CDR2 SNEGSKA (reference sequence). The CDR3 here is CSAIGGGVNYGYTF. CDR3 sequence (DNA): TGCAGTGCTATTGGGGGGGGGGTAAACTATGGCTACACCTTC.

This clonotype is judged large. The chain recombines TRBV28 with TRBJ1-3, with D unresolved. There are 16 residues in the CDR3. V was clipped by 5 bases and J by 4 bases, with 18 bases between them. Per germline, CDR1 MDHEN and CDR2 SYDVKM. The CDR3: CASSNFDWRLGNTIYF. The CDR3 coding sequence is TGTGCCAGCAGTAATTTTGATTGGCGTTTGGGAAACACCATATATTTT.

The chain combines TRBV6-1 with TRBJ1-5; a possible D gene is TRBD1 (5 bases). This CDR3 contains 14 residues. The ends were cut back, 2 bases at V and 2 bases at J, with 7 bases in the middle. Germline CDR1 and CDR2: MNHNS and SASEGT. The CDR3 region is CASSELGGNQPQHF. CDR3 nucleotide sequence: TGTGCCAGCAGTGAATTGGGGGGCAATCAGCCCCAGCATTTT.